What follows describes a single T cell receptor beta chain. The antigen remains unidentified. Germline V lookup: CDR1 LGHNA, CDR2 YSLEER. V dropped 1 base and J dropped 0 bases, with 7 bases sitting between them. The CDR3 consists of 15 residues. The sample is drawn from a study of T cell repertoires in cytomegalovirus infection. Study background: Matching HLA type and CMV infection were both indicated by public TCR beta signatures.

TCRdb re-called the reads with MiXCR, one entry per CDR3 protein. The profile covers 80,000 to 130,000 distinct CDR3 sequences, with 20% to 25% appearing a single time and around 40% taken by the ten largest. Study-wide findings and caveats: HLA-C-restricted CMV clonotypes gave the most frequent clonotype in two of eight donors.

The specimen sequenced was CD8+ T cells from PBMCs. This receptor was identified in a human donor in good health (CMV status not recorded). Some clones in this sample may be carry-over from other donors' samples. The chain combines TRBV4-3 with TRBJ2-1; unclear D gene. The CDR3 spells CASSQVVSSYNEQFF. The CDR3 DNA reads as TGCGCCAGCAGCCAAGTTGTGAGCTCCTACAATGAGCAGTTCTTC.